These 15 T cell receptor beta chains came from one sample sequenced in a study of OX40 agonist ivuxolimab in advanced cancers. Libraries were prepared by immunoSEQ multiplex PCR; TCRdb keeps only in-frame clonotypes and omits some of them. The top ten hold 1.1% of the sample, which has about 70,000 clones, roughly 80% seen once. Source: CD4+ or CD8+ T cells sorted from blood, taken in a trial of the OX40 agonist ivuxolimab. These TCRs come from an adult with an advanced solid tumor such as melanoma, head and neck, liver or kidney cancer.

This clone has only a few counts. The rearrangement uses TRBV30 and TRBJ1-3, with 11 bases fitting TRBD1. The CDR3 length is 14 residues. CDR1 and CDR2 (germline): GTSNPN, SVGIG (reference sequence). With 7 bases clipped from V and 2 bases from J, the junction kept 4 bases outside the gene matches. The CDR3 nucleotides are TGTGCCTTCTTGGGACAGGGGGCTGGAAACACCATATATTTT. This sequence encodes CAFLGQGAGNTIYF.

The chain recombines TRBV2 with TRBJ1-1, with 9 bases aligning to TRBD1. The CDR3 has 13 residues. With 7 bases clipped from V and 4 bases from J, the junction kept 4 bases outside the gene matches. Germline V gene data show CDR1 as SNHLY and CDR2 as FYNNEI. This CDR3 reads CASTTGGGTEAFF. The CDR3 coding sequence is TGTGCCAGCACCACAGGGGGCGGCACTGAAGCTTTCTTT. Using reference TRBV2 and TRBJ1-1 for the parts outside the CDR3, the full variable domain is EPEVTQTPSHQVTQMGQEVILRCVPISNHLYFYWYRQILGQKVEFLVSFYNNEISEKSEIFDDQFSVERPDGSNFTLKIRSTKLEDSAMYFCASTTGGGTEAFFGQGTRLTVV.

This chain links TRBV19 with TRBJ2-5, with 7 bases that match TRBD1. V shed 5 bases and J 2 bases; nucleotides not matched to a gene: 8. This CDR3 is built from 15 residues. Per germline, CDR1 LNHDA and CDR2 SQIVND (reference sequence). The CDR3 nucleotides are TGTGCCAGTAGTCTTTCCGGGACAGTACAAGAGACCCAGTACTTC. Its translation: CASSLSGTVQETQYF.

DNA for the CDR3: TGTGCCAGCAGTGTCGCCCACGAGCAGTACTTC. It is translated as CASSVAHEQYF. J is TRBJ2-7 and V is TRBV2; the D is unclear. Germline CDR1 reads SNHLY; CDR2 reads FYNNEI. Trimming left V 4 bases short and J 5 bases short, with 6 bases between. The CDR3 consists of 11 residues. Full variable domain (rest looked up from reference TRBV2 and TRBJ2-7): EPEVTQTPSHQVTQMGQEVILRCVPISNHLYFYWYRQILGQKVEFLVSFYNNEISEKSEIFDDQFSVERPDGSNFTLKIRSTKLEDSAMYFCASSVAHEQYFGPGTRLTVT.

The J gene is TRBJ2-1, the V gene TRBV7-9; the match to TRBD2 covers 9 bases. V lost 2 bases to trimming and J lost 6 bases; unmatched junction nucleotides: 5. CDR1 and CDR2 (germline): SEHNR, FQNEAQ (reference sequence). The CDR3 has 15 residues. The CDR3 reads CASSLTLAGSNEQFF. The CDR3 DNA sequence: TGTGCCAGCAGCTTAACCCTAGCGGGGAGCAATGAGCAGTTCTTC.

J is TRBJ2-5 and V is TRBV19; 8 nucleotides match TRBD2. Germline loops: CDR1 LNHDA, CDR2 SQIVND (reference sequence). The V segment lost 7 bases and the J segment 5 bases; nucleotides outside the gene matches: 9. The CDR3 is 14 amino acids. The CDR3 is CASMRTSPGETQYF. The CDR3 bases are TGTGCCAGTATGAGGACTAGCCCTGGGGAGACCCAGTACTTC.

The chain employs TRBV29-1 and TRBJ2-7, with TRBD2 matching over 7 bases. J lost 2 bases, V lost 4 bases, and 5 bases had no gene match. This CDR3 spans 13 amino acids. Germline-derived CDR1 and CDR2 are SQVTM and ANQGSEA. The CDR3, as DNA: TGCAGCGTTGGGGGGGGAGGGCCCTACGAGCAGTACTTC. It yields the protein CSVGGGGPYEQYF.

The chain links TRBV19 to TRBJ2-1; 11 bases fit TRBD2. V was clipped by 4 bases and J by 6 bases; unmatched bases: 5. This CDR3 is built from 15 residues. The V gene's germline CDR1 is LNHDA and CDR2 SQIVND (reference sequence). The CDR3 coding sequence is TGTGCCAGTAGTAGGGGACTAGCGGTGCTCAATGAGCAGTTCTTC. This encodes CASSRGLAVLNEQFF.

The V gene is TRBV28, the J gene TRBJ2-2, with D perhaps TRBD1 (5 bases). CDR3 size: 15 residues. CDR1 is MDHEN and CDR2 is SYDVKM in the germline V gene. V was trimmed by 3 bases and J by 0 bases, leaving 8 bases between them. The CDR3 bases are TGTGCCAGCAGTTTTGGCAGGGCGAACACCGGGGAGCTGTTTTTT. Translated, it gives CASSFGRANTGELFF.

The chain is built from TRBV7-2 and TRBJ1-2; D remains ambiguous. The CDR3 runs 12 residues. Trimming cost V 7 bases and J 4 bases, with 10 bases left between them. Germline V gene sequence: CDR1 SGHTA, CDR2 FQGNSA. Here the CDR3 DNA reads TGTGCCAGCAACCCCTTGGGCTATGGCTACACCTTC. It specifies CASNPLGYGYTF.

V is TRBV18 and J is TRBJ1-2; the match to TRBD1 covers 8 bases. Germline V gene lookup returns CDR1 KGHSH and CDR2 LQKENI. V lost 8 bases and J lost 7; bases outside the gene matches: 15. This CDR3 contains 15 residues. The CDR3 region is CASTPGQGVPFGYTF. For the CDR3, the DNA is TGTGCCAGCACTCCCGGACAGGGTGTACCGTTTGGCTACACCTTC.

This clone was picked up a small number of times. Other nucleotide sequences in the sample specify the same CDR3. CDR3 sequence (DNA): TGTGCCAGCAGTTACGGGACAGGGACCTCCTACGAGCAGTACTTC. Protein sequence: CASSYGTGTSYEQYF. The chain joins TRBV6-5 to TRBJ2-7, with 9 bases identical to TRBD1. Germline V gives CDR1 MNHEY, CDR2 SVGAGI. The CDR3 contains 15 residues. Trimming took 2 bases from V and 0 from J; bases not matched to a gene: 2.

V and J are TRBV5-1 and TRBJ2-1; a possible D gene is TRBD2 (6 bases). CDR1 is SGHRS and CDR2 is YFSETQ in the germline V gene. The CDR3 runs 14 residues. Trimming stripped 4 bases from V and 15 bases from J, with 23 bases between. The CDR3 DNA reads TGCGCCAGCAGCCCGGGACTCACCCAATCAGGCTGGTTCTTC. Translated, it gives CASSPGLTQSGWFF.

The CDR3 DNA is TGTGCCAGCAGCTTAGCATTGGGGGGGCCCAATGAGCAGTTCTTC. Its protein product is CASSLALGGPNEQFF. The rearrangement links TRBV7-7 to TRBJ2-1; possible D gene TRBD2, 7 bases. Trimming left V 0 bases short and J 6 bases short, with 12 bases between. Germline lookup yields CDR1 SSHAT and CDR2 FNYEAQ (reference sequence). The CDR3 is 15 amino acids. The whole variable domain, filled in from reference TRBV7-7 and TRBJ2-1, reads GAGVSQSPRYKVTKRGQDVTLRCDPISSHATLYWYQQALGQGPEFLTYFNYEAQPDKSGLPSDRFSAERPEGSISTLTIQRTEQRDSAMYRCASSLALGGPNEQFFGPGTRLTVL.

In DNA, the CDR3 is TGCGCCAGCGAAGGACAGGGGGCTAGCACAGATACGCAGTATTTT. It translates to CASEGQGASTDTQYF. The chain is built from TRBV10-2 and TRBJ2-3, with 11 bases matching TRBD1. Germline values: CDR1 WSHSY, CDR2 SAAADI. J gave up 0 bases and V 8 bases, and 4 bases lay outside the gene matches. This CDR3 spans 15 amino acids.